This TCR beta chain was retrieved from a study of immune cell composition in non-small cell lung cancer. The CDR3 has 14 amino acids. Trimming cost V 3 bases and J 7 bases; bases outside gene matches: 6. The germline V gene encodes CDR1 SGHRS and CDR2 YFSETQ. Normal lung was taken at the farthest possible site, at least 3 cm from tumour. Some clones are missing from TCRdb's copy, which holds only in-frame ones; the method was immunoSEQ multiplex PCR. The sample lists 5,000 to 7,000 clones, approximately 71% occurring once. Study findings and constraints: Adenocarcinomas with higher top tumour-associated clone frequency had more reactive TILs.

With regard to this clone: The antigen is not known.

Sequenced input: non-adjacent lung tissue. The chain is built from TRBV5-1 and TRBJ1-4, with TRBD1 matching 7 bases. The clonotype comes from a human donor with non-small cell lung cancer. DNA of the CDR3: TGCGCCAGCAGCTCGGGACAGCTACGTGAAAAACTGTTTTTT. It codes for CASSSGQLREKLFF.